The T cell receptor beta chain under discussion was sequenced for a study of T cells in Graves' hyperthyroidism and ophthalmopathy. General observations from the study: Ophthalmopathy was predicted by the model a median of about 6.7 months ahead of onset.

This clonotype was counted many times. Its cognate antigen is unknown. Germline CDR1 reads SEHNR; CDR2 reads FQNEAQ (reference sequence). The CDR3 spans 15 residues. The V and J ends lost 6 bases and 6 bases respectively, with 21 bases between them. Amplification of TCR beta CDR3 regions used RNA as the template. The HTBI primer set served for first-round RT-PCR of the TCR CDR3. TCRdb reanalysed the multiplex PCR reads using MiXCR and keeps one entry per CDR3 protein. The sample has around 700,000 distinct CDR3 sequences; about 17% are singletons. Blood dates from first hyperthyroidism diagnosis, before any ophthalmopathy symptoms.

This TCR derives from a woman in her fifties or sixties with Graves' hyperthyroidism that later progressed to Graves' ophthalmopathy. The sample taken for sequencing was blood. The chain has TRBV7-9 and TRBJ2-7, with D possibly matching TRBD1 (7 bases). The CDR3 coding sequence is TGTGCCAGCAGTCTTGGCAGGGGGGCGGTTGCCGAGCAGTACTTC. This sequence encodes CASSLGRGAVAEQYF.